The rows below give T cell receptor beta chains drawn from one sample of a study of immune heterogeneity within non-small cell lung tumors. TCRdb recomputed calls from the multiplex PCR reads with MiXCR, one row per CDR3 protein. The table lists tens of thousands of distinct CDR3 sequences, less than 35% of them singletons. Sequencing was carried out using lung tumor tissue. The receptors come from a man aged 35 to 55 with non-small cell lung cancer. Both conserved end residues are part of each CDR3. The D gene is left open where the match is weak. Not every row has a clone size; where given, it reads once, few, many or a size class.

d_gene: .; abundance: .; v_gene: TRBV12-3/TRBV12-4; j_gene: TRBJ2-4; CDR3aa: CASTPNLWQENIQYF; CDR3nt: TGTGCCAGCACCCCAAATCTGTGGCAGGAAAACATTCAGTACTTC
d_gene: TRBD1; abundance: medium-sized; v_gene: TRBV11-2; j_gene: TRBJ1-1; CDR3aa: CASRRGRNTEAFF; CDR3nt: TGTGCCAGCAGGAGGGGGCGGAACACTGAAGCTTTCTTT
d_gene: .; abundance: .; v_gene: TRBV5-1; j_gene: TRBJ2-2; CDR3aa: CASSPGVGDTGELFF; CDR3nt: TGCGCCAGCAGCCCGGGGGTAGGGGACACCGGGGAGCTGTTTTTT
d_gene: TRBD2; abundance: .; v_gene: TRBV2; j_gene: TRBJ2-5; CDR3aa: CASSDLRGGRGKETQYF; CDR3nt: TGTGCCAGCAGTGACTTGAGGGGCGGGAGGGGTAAAGAGACCCAGTACTTC
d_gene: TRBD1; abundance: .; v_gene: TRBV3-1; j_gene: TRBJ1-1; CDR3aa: CASSQAGGGTEAFF; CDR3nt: TGTGCCAGCAGCCAAGCAGGGGGCGGAACTGAAGCTTTCTTT
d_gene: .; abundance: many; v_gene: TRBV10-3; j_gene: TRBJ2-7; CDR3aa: CAISGGGIGSDEQYF; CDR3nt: TGTGCCATCAGTGGAGGTGGGATCGGTAGCGACGAGCAGTACTTC
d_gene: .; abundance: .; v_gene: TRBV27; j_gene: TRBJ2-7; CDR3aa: CASSIQGSTYEQYF; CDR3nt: TGTGCCAGCAGTATACAGGGATCCACCTACGAGCAGTACTTC
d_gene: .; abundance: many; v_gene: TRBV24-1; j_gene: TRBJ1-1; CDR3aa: CATSDYASRPGESDTEAFF; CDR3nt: TGTGCCACCAGTGATTACGCCAGTCGGCCAGGGGAATCGGACACTGAAGCTTTCTTT
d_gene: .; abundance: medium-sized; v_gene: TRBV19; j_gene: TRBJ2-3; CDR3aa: CASRVRGGPDTQYF; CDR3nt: TGTGCCAGTAGGGTCAGGGGGGGGCCAGATACGCAGTATTTT
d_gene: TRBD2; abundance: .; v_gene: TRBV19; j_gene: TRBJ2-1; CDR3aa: CASSLGLAGPYNEQFF; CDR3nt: TGTGCCAGTAGCCTGGGACTAGCGGGGCCCTACAATGAGCAGTTCTTC
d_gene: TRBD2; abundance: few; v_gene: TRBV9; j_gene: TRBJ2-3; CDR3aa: CASSPDQRGGTDTQYF; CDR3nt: TGTGCCAGCAGCCCAGACCAGCGGGGCGGGACAGATACGCAGTATTTT
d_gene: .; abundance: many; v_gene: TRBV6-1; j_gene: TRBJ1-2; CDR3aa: CASSSGRAYGYTF; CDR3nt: TGTGCCAGCAGTTCGGGCAGGGCCTATGGCTACACCTTC
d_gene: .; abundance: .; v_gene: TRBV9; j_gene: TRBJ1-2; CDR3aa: CAISVEVNYGYTF; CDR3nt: TGTGCCATCAGCGTAGAGGTTAACTATGGCTACACCTTC
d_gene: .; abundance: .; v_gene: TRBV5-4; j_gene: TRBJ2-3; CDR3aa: CASSLGRGLFTDTQYF; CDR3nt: TGTGCCAGCAGCTTGGGCAGGGGTTTGTTCACAGATACGCAGTATTTT
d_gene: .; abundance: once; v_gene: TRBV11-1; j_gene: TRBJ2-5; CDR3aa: CASSLQVRETQYF; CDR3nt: TGTGCCAGCAGCTTACAAGTACGGGAGACCCAGTACTTC